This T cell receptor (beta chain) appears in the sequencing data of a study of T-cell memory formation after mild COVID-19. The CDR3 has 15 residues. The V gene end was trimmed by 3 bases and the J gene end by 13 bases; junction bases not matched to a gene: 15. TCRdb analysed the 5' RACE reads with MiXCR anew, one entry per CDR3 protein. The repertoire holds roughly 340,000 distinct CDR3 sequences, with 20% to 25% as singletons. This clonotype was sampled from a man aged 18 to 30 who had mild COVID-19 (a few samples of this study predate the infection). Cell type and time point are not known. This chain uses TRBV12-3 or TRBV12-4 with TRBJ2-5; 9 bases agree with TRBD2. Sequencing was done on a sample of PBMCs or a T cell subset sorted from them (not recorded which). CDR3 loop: CASSFRFSGGLNPYF. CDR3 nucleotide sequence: TGTGCCAGCAGTTTCCGGTTTAGCGGGGGCCTTAATCCGTACTTC.